This TCR beta chain derives from a study of cytomegalovirus exposure and HLA in healthy donors. Study-level points and caveats: Researchers left out some V segments, among them TRBV6-2 and TRBV6-3, as indistinguishable. Most of the TCR beta V segments (in an earlier analysis) were productive either about 87% or about 30% of the time.

The CDR3 runs to 12 residues. The V end was cut by 4 bases, the J end by 7 bases, with 8 bases between. The germline CDR1 and CDR2 sequences are LGHNA and YNFKEQ. With 60 Vbeta and 13 Jbeta primers, the PCR was carried out. The data were produced by immunoSEQ multiplex PCR, yet TCRdb's version contains in-frame clones alone and is incomplete. The table includes some 65,000 clones, about 70% detected once. This clone was recorded a few times. The antigen is unknown. The TCR was taken from a woman in her twenties or thirties in good health and CMV-seronegative. The V gene is TRBV4-2, the J gene TRBJ2-1; D may be TRBD2 (5 bases). Input material: PBMCs. The CDR3 coding sequence is TGTGCCAGCAGCCCCTCGGGGAATGAGCAGTTCTTC. Amino acids: CASSPSGNEQFF.